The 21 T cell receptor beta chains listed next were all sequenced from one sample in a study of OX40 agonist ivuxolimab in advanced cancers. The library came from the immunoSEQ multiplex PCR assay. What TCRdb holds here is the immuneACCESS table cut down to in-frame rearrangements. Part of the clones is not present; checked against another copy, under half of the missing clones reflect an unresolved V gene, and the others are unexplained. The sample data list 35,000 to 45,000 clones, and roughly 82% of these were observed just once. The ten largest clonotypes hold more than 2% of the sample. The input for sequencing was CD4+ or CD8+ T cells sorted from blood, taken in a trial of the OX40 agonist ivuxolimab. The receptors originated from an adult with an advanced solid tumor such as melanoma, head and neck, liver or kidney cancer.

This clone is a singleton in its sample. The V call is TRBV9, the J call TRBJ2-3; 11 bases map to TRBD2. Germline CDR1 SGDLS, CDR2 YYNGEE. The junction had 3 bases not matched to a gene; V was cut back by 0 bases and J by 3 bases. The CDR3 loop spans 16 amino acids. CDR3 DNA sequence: TGTGCCAGCAGCGTAGGACTAGCGGGGAAAACAGATACGCAGTATTTT. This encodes CASSVGLAGKTDTQYF.

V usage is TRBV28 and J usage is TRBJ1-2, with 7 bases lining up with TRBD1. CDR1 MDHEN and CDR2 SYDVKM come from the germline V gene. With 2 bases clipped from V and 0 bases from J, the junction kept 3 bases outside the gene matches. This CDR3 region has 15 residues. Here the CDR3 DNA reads TGTGCCAGCAGTTTACCGGGACAGACTAACTATGGCTACACCTTC. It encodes CASSLPGQTNYGYTF.

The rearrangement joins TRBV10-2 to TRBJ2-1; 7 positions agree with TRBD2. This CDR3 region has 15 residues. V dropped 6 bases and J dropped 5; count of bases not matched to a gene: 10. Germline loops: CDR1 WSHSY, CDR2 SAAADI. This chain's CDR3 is CASSPLAALDNEQFF. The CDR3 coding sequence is TGCGCCAGCAGCCCTCTAGCGGCGCTGGACAATGAGCAGTTCTTC.

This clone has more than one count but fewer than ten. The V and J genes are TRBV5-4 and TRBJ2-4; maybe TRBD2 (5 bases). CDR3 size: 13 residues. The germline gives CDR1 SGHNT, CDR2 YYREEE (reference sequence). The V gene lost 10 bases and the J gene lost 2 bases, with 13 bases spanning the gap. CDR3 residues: CAGSSTTKNIQYF. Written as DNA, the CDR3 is TGTGCCGGATCTAGCACGACCAAAAACATTCAGTACTTC.

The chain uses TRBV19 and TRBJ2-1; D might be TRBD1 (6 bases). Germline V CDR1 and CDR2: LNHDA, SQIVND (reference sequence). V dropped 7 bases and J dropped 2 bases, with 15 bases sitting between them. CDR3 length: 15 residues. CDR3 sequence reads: CASTVSQGTYNEQFF. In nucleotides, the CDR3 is TGTGCCAGTACCGTTTCACAGGGAACCTACAATGAGCAGTTCTTC.

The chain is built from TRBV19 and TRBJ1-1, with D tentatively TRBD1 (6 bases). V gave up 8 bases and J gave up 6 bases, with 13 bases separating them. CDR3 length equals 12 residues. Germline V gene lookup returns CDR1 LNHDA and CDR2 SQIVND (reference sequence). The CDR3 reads CASGGLYAEAFF. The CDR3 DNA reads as TGTGCCAGTGGGGGCCTTTACGCTGAAGCTTTCTTT.

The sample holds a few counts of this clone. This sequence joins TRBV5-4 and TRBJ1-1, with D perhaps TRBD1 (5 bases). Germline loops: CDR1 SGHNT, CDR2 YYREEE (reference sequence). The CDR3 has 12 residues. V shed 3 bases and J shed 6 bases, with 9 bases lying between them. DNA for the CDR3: TGTGCCAGCAGCTCGGGAGGGGCTGAAGCTTTCTTT. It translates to CASSSGGAEAFF.

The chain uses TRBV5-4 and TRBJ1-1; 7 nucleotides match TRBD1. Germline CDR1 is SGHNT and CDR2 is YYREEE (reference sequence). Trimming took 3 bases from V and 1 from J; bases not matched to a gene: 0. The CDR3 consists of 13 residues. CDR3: CASSWDRNTEAFF. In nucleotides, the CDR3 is TGTGCCAGCAGCTGGGACAGGAACACTGAAGCTTTCTTT. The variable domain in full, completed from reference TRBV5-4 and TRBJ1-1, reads ETGVTQSPTHLIKTRGQQVTLRCSSQSGHNTVSWYQQALGQGPQFIFQYYREEENGRGNFPPRFSGLQFPNYSSELNVNALELDDSALYLCASSWDRNTEAFFGQGTRLTVV.

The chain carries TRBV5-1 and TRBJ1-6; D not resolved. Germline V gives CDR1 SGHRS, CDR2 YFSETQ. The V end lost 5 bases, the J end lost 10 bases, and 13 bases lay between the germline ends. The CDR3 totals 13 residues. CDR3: CASSRAVGSPLHF. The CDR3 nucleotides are TGCGCCAGCAGTAGGGCAGTTGGGTCACCCCTCCACTTT.

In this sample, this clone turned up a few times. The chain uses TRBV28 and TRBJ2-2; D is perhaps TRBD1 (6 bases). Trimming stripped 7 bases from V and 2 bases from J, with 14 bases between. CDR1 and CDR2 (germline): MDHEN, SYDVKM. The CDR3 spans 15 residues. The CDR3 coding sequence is TGTGCCAGCAACGGACAGATCTTTAACACCGGGGAGCTGTTTTTT. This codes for CASNGQIFNTGELFF.

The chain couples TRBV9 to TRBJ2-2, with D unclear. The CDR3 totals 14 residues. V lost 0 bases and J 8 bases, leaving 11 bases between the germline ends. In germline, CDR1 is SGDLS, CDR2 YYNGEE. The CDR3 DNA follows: TGTGCCAGCAGCGTAGGCGCACCTAGGGGGGAGCTGTTTTTT. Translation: CASSVGAPRGELFF.

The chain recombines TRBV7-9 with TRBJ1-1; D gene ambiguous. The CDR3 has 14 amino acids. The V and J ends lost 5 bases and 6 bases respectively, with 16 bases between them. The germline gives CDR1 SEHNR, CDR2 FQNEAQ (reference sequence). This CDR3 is CASSPWRTNPEAFF. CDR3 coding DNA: TGTGCCAGCAGCCCCTGGCGGACTAACCCTGAAGCTTTCTTT. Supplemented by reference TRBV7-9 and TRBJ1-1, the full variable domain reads DTGVSQNPRHKITKRGQNVTFRCDPISEHNRLYWYRQTLGQGPEFLTYFQNEAQLEKSRLLSDRFSAERPKGSFSTLEIQRTEQGDSAMYLCASSPWRTNPEAFFGQGTRLTVV.

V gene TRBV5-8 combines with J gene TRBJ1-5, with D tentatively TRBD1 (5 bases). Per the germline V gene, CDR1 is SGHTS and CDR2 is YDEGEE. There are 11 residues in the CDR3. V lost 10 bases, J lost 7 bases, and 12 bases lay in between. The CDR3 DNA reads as TGTGCCTCCCGGGGCCACCAGCCCCAGCATTTT. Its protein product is CASRGHQPQHF.

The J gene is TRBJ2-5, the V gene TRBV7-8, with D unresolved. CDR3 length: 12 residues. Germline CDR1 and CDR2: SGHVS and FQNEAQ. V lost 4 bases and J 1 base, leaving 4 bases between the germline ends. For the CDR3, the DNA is TGTGCCAGCAGCTCAGTCCAAGAGACCCAGTACTTC. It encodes CASSSVQETQYF.

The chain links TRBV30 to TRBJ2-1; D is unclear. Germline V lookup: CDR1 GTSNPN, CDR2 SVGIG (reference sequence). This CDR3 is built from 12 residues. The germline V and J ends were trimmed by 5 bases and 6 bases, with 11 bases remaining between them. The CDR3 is CAWGRVSNEQFF. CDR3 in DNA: TGTGCCTGGGGAAGGGTATCCAATGAGCAGTTCTTC.

Here the CDR3 reads CASSLNFRGASTDTQYF. CDR3 DNA: TGTGCCAGCAGTTTAAACTTCCGGGGGGCTAGCACAGATACGCAGTATTTT. The genes are TRBV27 and TRBJ2-3, with D perhaps matching TRBD2 (7 bases). The germline gives CDR1 MNHEY, CDR2 SMNVEV (reference sequence). This CDR3 has 17 amino acids. V dropped 2 bases and J dropped 0 bases, with 15 bases sitting between them.

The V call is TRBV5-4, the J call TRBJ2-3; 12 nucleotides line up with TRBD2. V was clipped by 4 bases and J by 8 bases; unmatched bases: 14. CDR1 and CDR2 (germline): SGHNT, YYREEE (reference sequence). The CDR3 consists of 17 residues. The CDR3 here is CASSRRLAGAQSGTQYF. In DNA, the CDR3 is TGTGCCAGCAGCCGTAGACTAGCGGGGGCGCAGTCAGGTACGCAGTATTTT. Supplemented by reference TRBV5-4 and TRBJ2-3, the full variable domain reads ETGVTQSPTHLIKTRGQQVTLRCSSQSGHNTVSWYQQALGQGPQFIFQYYREEENGRGNFPPRFSGLQFPNYSSELNVNALELDDSALYLCASSRRLAGAQSGTQYFGPGTRLTVL.

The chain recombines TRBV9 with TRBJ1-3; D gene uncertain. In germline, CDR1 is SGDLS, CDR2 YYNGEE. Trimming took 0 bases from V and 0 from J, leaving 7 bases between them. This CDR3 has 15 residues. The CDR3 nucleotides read TGTGCCAGCAGCGTAGAACTCAACTCTGGAAACACCATATATTTT. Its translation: CASSVELNSGNTIYF.

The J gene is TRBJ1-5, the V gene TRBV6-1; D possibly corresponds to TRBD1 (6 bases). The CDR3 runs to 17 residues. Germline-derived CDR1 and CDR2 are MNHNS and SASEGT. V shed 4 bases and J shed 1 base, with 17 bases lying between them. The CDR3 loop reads CASSAFGRGASNQPQHF. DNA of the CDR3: TGTGCCAGCAGTGCCTTCGGACGGGGGGCCAGCAATCAGCCCCAGCATTTT.

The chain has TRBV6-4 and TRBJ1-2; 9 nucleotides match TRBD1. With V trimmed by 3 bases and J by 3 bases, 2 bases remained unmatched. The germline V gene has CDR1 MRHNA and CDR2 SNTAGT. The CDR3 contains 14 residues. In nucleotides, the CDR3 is TGTGCCAGCAGTGAGACAGGGGGTGACTATGGCTACACCTTC. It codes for CASSETGGDYGYTF.

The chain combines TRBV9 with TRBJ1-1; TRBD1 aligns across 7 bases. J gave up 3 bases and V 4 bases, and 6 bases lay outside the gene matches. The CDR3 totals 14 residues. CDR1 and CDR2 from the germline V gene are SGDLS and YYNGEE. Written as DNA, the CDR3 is TGTGCCAGCAGCTTTTACGACAGGGACACTGAAGCTTTCTTT. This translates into CASSFYDRDTEAFF.